The 5 T cell receptor beta chains below come from one sample, sequenced in a study of human T cells and chemical hapten exposure. TCRdb re-analysed the RACE reads in MiXCR, keeping a single row per CDR3 protein. The repertoire consists of over 70,000 distinct CDR3 sequences, with about a tenth occurring once and the leading ten covering about 0.95%. The time point denotes: patch test 3, about 24 weeks after DPC sensitization. Stated treatment: therapeutic diphenylcyclopropenone sensitization with weekly scalp DPC. The sequenced sample was whole blood, obtained in connection with sensitization to the hapten diphenylcyclopropenone (DPC). These receptor sequences come from a woman aged 25-40 years with alopecia areata. Some clones in this sample may be carry-over from other donors' samples.

This clonotype was recorded many times. The gene calls are TRBV20-1 and TRBJ1-5; TRBD1 agrees at 9 bases. CDR3 length equals 16 residues. The V segment lost 1 base and the J segment 1 base; nucleotides outside the gene matches: 5. Germline assignment: CDR1 DFQATT and CDR2 SNEGSKA (reference sequence). The CDR3 coding sequence is TGCAGTGCTAGAGCCGGGACAGGGTACAGCAATCAGCCCCAGCATTTT. Its protein product is CSARAGTGYSNQPQHF.

V usage is TRBV7-9 and J usage is TRBJ1-1; 7 bases are a match to TRBD1. Germline lookup yields CDR1 SEHNR and CDR2 FQNEAQ (reference sequence). With 3 bases clipped from V and 2 bases from J, the junction kept 6 bases outside the gene matches. CDR3 length: 15 residues. CDR3 in amino acids: CASSLMTGINTEAFF. CDR3 bases: TGTGCCAGCAGCTTGATGACAGGGATAAACACTGAAGCTTTCTTT.

This clonotype occurred many times. The chain carries TRBV27 and TRBJ1-6, with D uncertain. The germline CDR1 and CDR2 sequences are MNHEY and SMNVEV (reference sequence). The CDR3 contains 13 residues. V was trimmed by 2 bases and J by 6 bases, leaving 5 bases between them. The CDR3 DNA reads as TGTGCCAGCAGTTTACGATTTAATTCACCCCTCCACTTT. It codes for CASSLRFNSPLHF.

This clonotype was detected a few times. This rearrangement joins TRBV19 to TRBJ1-5; D call uncertain. Germline V gene lookup returns CDR1 LNHDA and CDR2 SQIVND (reference sequence). The CDR3 is 13 residues long. V was shortened by 1 base and J by 6 bases, with 7 bases between the two germline ends. The DNA for the CDR3 is TGTGCCAGTAGTATAGGGGTGAGTCAGCCCCAGCATTTT. It is translated as CASSIGVSQPQHF.

The gene calls are TRBV19 and TRBJ1-1; D possibly corresponds to TRBD1 (6 bases). Deletions cut 6 bases from V and 3 bases from J, with 14 bases between. Per germline, CDR1 LNHDA and CDR2 SQIVND (reference sequence). The CDR3 runs 14 residues. This CDR3 reads CASRASGVDTEAFF. The CDR3 DNA follows: TGTGCCAGTAGAGCGTCAGGGGTGGACACTGAAGCTTTCTTT.